This paragraph covers one TCR beta chain sequence. Time point specified: persistent/refractory GD, antithyroid drugs over 5 years with positive TRAb. Scientists built the TCR library using RNA that was extracted from PBMCs. Peripheral blood, 7 to 10 milliliters per patient, was collected in EDTA tubes. These data come from a study of regulatory T cells in long-lasting Graves disease. iRepertoire HTBI primers and Arm-PCR of CDR3 regions built TCR beta libraries. TCRdb itself ran the multiplex PCR reads through MiXCR, one entry per CDR3 protein. The repertoire holds approximately 690,000 distinct CDR3 sequences, with about 30% as singletons. Trimming stripped 7 bases from V and 5 bases from J, with 18 bases between. The CDR3 loop spans 14 amino acids.

The chain recombines TRBV12-3 or TRBV12-4 with TRBJ2-7, with a tentative D call TRBD2 (5 bases). The receptor was derived from a female donor with Graves disease. This specimen consisted of peripheral blood mononuclear cells (PBMCs), obtained when the disease was refractory, from a patient treated with antithyroid drugs. CDR3 sequence reads: CASTPRGLRNEQYF. The CDR3 DNA is TGTGCCAGCACCCCCCGCGGACTCCGGAACGAGCAGTACTTC.